The T cell receptor (beta chain) described here comes from a study of blood T cell repertoires in COVID-19 (dated by TCRdb to about 2020). For context, the study as a whole: Samples from collaborators originated in the United States, Italy and Spain and spanned both the acute and convalescent phases of COVID-19. The prospective study material was composed of cDNA or gDNA derived from T cells, B-cell-depleted T cells, or PBMCs. The dataset comprised deeply sampled blood TCRbeta repertoires from subjects exposed to, actively infected with, or recovered from COVID-19. The repertoires were released in a freely available public database intended as a resource for research on the immune response to SARS-CoV-2. Samples came from the ongoing ImmuneRACE study (first 160 participants) plus 1,254 subjects from 6 global collaborators. Nearly every sample came with metadata listing a de-identified subject ID, COVID-19 status, age in years and sex. Where available, HLA class I and class II types were obtained from metadata supplied by the sample provider rather than from assay-based typing.

Points the paper makes about the study in general: The quantity of clinical and demographic metadata differed by source and by participant and was supplied without curation.

Whole blood was collected in K2EDTA tubes by collaborating institutions according to the institutions' own protocols. For TCRbeta analysis, collaborator samples were shipped as frozen whole blood, as isolated PBMCs, or as DNA extracted from either sample type. TCRbeta CDR3 regions were amplified from genomic DNA by means of the immunoSEQ Assay, a bias-controlled multiplex PCR. The source study handled its data this way. Within the assay, amplification of reference gene primers was used to estimate how many nucleated cells each sample contained. Sequence reads were collapsed and filtered to measure the absolute abundance of every unique TCRbeta CDR3 rearrangement. For each sample, productive Simpson clonality was calculated by taking the square root of Simpson's diversity index across productive rearrangements. TCRdb provides this immuneACCESS table in a form limited to in-frame rearrangements. Some clones are lacking; in checked studies, under half of them reflect an unresolved V gene, and why the rest are absent is not known. That table supplies the V and J calls and clone size; D and trimming were determined from the DNA. The sample data list 300,000 or so clones, and about 82% of these were observed just once. Under 2% of the sample goes to the ten largest clones.

Comments on this clone: Its antigen is unknown. Base qualities are not at hand, and no much larger clone is one base apart.

Compared with germline, V lacks 2 bases and J lacks 2 bases; bases without a gene match: 15. The CDR3 covers 18 residues, taking in both the cysteine and the phenylalanine. The sequence is cut down to CDR3 DNA, 54 bases in frame from base 1. The CDR1 and CDR2 encoded by the germline V gene are ENHRY and SYGVKD. This clonotype was sampled from a woman in her forties or fifties with acute or convalescent COVID-19. Sequenced sample: peripheral blood. The chain is encoded by TRBV10-3 joined to TRBJ2-7; TRBD1 matches 7 bases in the middle. This receptor carries the CDR3 CAISEALGTVTRPYEQYF. The DNA sequence reads TGTGCCATCAGTGAGGCACTGGGGACAGTAACGCGTCCCTACGAGCAGTACTTC.